The 12 T cell receptor beta chains below all came from one sample that was sequenced in a study of blood T cell repertoires in COVID-19. Generated by immunoSEQ multiplex PCR, the TCRdb table keeps only in-frame clones and is missing some. The sample holds a few hundred thousand clones, around 80% seen once. Sequencing used peripheral blood. The receptors here all came from a man aged 40-50 years who had recovered from COVID-19.

The rearrangement joins TRBV12-3 or TRBV12-4 to TRBJ1-1; D is ambiguous. V lost 4 bases, J lost 3 bases, and 6 bases lay in between. The CDR3 covers 12 residues. The CDR3 sequence: CASSSPYTEAFF. The CDR3 DNA is TGTGCCAGCAGTTCTCCCTACACTGAAGCTTTCTTT.

This clone has just one count. V and J are TRBV5-1 and TRBJ1-1; D is possibly TRBD1 (6 bases). Trimming removed 0 bases from V and 4 bases from J, with 13 bases in between. CDR1 is SGHRS, CDR2 YFSETQ, per germline. This CDR3 is built from 15 residues. The CDR3 nucleotides are TGCGCCAGCAGCTTGGTGGGGGCCGGTGGCACTGAAGCTTTCTTT. Translated, it gives CASSLVGAGGTEAFF.

The chain links TRBV6-2 or TRBV6-3 to TRBJ2-7, with D perhaps TRBD2 (6 bases). Trimming took 6 bases from V and 3 from J, leaving 12 bases between them. The germline CDR1 and CDR2 sequences are MNHEY and SVGEGT. The CDR3 sequence is 13 residues long. CDR3 sequence (DNA): TGTGCCAGCAGCCGGGACTTCCACTACGAGCAGTACTTC. The encoded protein is CASSRDFHYEQYF.

This chain joins TRBV4-1 and TRBJ2-3, with a possible D match to TRBD1 (5 bases). The CDR3 covers 15 residues. With 1 base removed from V and 2 bases from J, the gap between germline ends came to 10 bases. The germline V gene encodes CDR1 MGHRA and CDR2 YSYEKL. The CDR3 nucleotides are TGCGCCAGCAGCCAAGTGAAGGGGATCACAGATACGCAGTATTTT. Protein sequence: CASSQVKGITDTQYF.

The chain joins TRBV15 to TRBJ1-4; 7 nucleotides align to TRBD1. After removal of 1 base from V and 8 bases from J, the junction contained 1 base not matched to a gene. CDR1 LNHNV and CDR2 YYDKDF come from the germline V gene (reference sequence). The CDR3 covers 13 residues. The CDR3 here is CATSRGDSEKLFF. In nucleotides, the CDR3 is TGTGCCACCAGCAGAGGGGACAGCGAAAAACTGTTTTTT.

This chain links TRBV12-3 or TRBV12-4 with TRBJ1-1; TRBD1 aligns across 7 bases. With V trimmed by 5 bases and J by 11 bases, 8 bases remained unmatched. The CDR3 has 12 amino acids. Here the CDR3 reads CASSLPDRLAFF. For the CDR3, the DNA is TGTGCCAGCAGTCTCCCGGACAGGCTGGCTTTCTTT.

The chain carries TRBV18 and TRBJ1-1; the D gene is possibly TRBD1 (6 bases). Germline loops: CDR1 KGHSH, CDR2 LQKENI. The CDR3 runs to 16 residues. V dropped 3 bases and J dropped 4 bases, with 18 bases sitting between them. The DNA of the CDR3 is TGTGCCAGCTCACCGGCGAGCAGGGGTCGTGGCACTGAAGCTTTCTTT. Protein: CASSPASRGRGTEAFF.

The rearrangement joins TRBV11-2 to TRBJ2-1, with 7 bases identical to TRBD1. Losses at the gene ends were 5 bases for V and 1 base for J; bases not matched to a gene: 5. Germline V gives CDR1 SGHAT, CDR2 FQNNGV. The CDR3 is 15 residues long. The DNA of the CDR3 is TGTGCCAGCAGCGTTGGACAGGTGTCCTACAATGAGCAGTTCTTC. It encodes CASSVGQVSYNEQFF.

The chain uses TRBV19 and TRBJ1-1; 7 bases align to TRBD1. Germline-derived CDR1 and CDR2 are LNHDA and SQIVND (reference sequence). This CDR3 is 13 amino acids long. With 6 bases clipped from V and 11 bases from J, the junction kept 12 bases outside the gene matches. In DNA form, the CDR3 reads TGTGCCAGTAGCCCCGGCAGGGGGAAGAAGGCTTTCTTT. Protein: CASSPGRGKKAFF.

This clone showed up just a few times. The V gene is TRBV11-2, the J gene TRBJ2-7; weak D call: TRBD2 (6 bases). The CDR3 consists of 17 residues. Germline assignment: CDR1 SGHAT and CDR2 FQNNGV. Trimming shortened V by 1 base and J by 3 bases, and 19 bases separated the two germline ends. The CDR3 DNA sequence: TGTGCCAGCAGCTTAGGAGCGATTACCCGGGACTTCTACGAGCAGTACTTC. This translates into CASSLGAITRDFYEQYF.

This chain joins TRBV25-1 and TRBJ1-1; D may be TRBD1 (6 bases). Trimming took off 7 bases at V and 1 base at J, with 10 bases between the two ends. The germline V gene has CDR1 MGHDK and CDR2 SYGVNS. CDR3 size: 13 residues. DNA of the CDR3: TGTGCCAGCACCGGACAGCCGAACACTGAAGCTTTCTTT. Its protein is CASTGQPNTEAFF.

J is TRBJ1-5 and V is TRBV19; D is unclear. This CDR3 is built from 19 residues. Germline loops: CDR1 LNHDA, CDR2 SQIVND (reference sequence). Trimming stripped 4 bases from V and 5 bases from J, with 27 bases between. The CDR3 sequence: CASSRGAGPHRFGDQPQHF. Written as DNA, the CDR3 is TGTGCCAGTAGTAGGGGAGCTGGGCCACATCGGTTTGGAGATCAGCCCCAGCATTTT.